This is a list of T cell receptor beta chains from one sample in a study of control samples from healthy donors and cancer patients. Measured with immunoSEQ multiplex PCR; TCRdb has only the in-frame clones, and not every one. This table has 150,000 to 200,000 clones, just over 90% appearing once. Sequencing input: blood. The receptors here all came from a young man in good health. Each CDR3 is given with its conserved first and last residue. Each record gives: D gene, J gene, clone size, V gene, CDR3 DNA, CDR3 protein. D genes are given only for firm matches. A row's size may be missing; if present it is once, few, many or a size class.

>NA|TRBJ2-3|NA|TRBV28
TGTGCCAGCAGTTCAGAGGCAAAGGCGTCCCGCACAGATACGCAGTATTTT
CASSSEAKASRTDTQYF
>TRBD1|TRBJ2-7|NA|TRBV27
TGTGCCAGCAGTTTCGGACAGGGGGGCTCCTACGAGCAGTACTTC
CASSFGQGGSYEQYF
>NA|TRBJ2-6|NA|TRBV6-6
TGTGCCAGCAGCCGATCCCGTGCCTCCGGGGCCAACGTCCTGACTTTC
CASSRSRASGANVLTF
>TRBD2|TRBJ2-2|NA|TRBV10-3
TGTGCCATCAGTGAGTCTTCTAGCGGGGGCGCCTATTACACCGGGGAGCTGTTTTTT
CAISESSSGGAYYTGELFF
>NA|TRBJ1-2|NA|TRBV12-3/TRBV12-4
TGTGCCAGCAGTCCTTGGAACTATGGCTACACCTTC
CASSPWNYGYTF
>NA|TRBJ2-7|NA|TRBV20-1
TGCAGTGCTAGTCCCCCCAGGGGGGGCGCAGGCGACGAGCAGTACTTC
CSASPPRGGAGDEQYF
>NA|TRBJ2-3|NA|TRBV21-1
TGTGCCAGCAAAGGCCGGGCACTAGAGTATACGCAGTATTTT
CASKGRALEYTQYF
>TRBD1|TRBJ1-4|once|TRBV19
TGTGCCAGTACCACGACAGGGAAGGATGAAAAACTGTTTTTT
CASTTTGKDEKLFF
>TRBD1|TRBJ1-6|NA|TRBV28
TGTGCCAGCAGCCTGGGACAGAAGAATTCACCCCTCCACTTT
CASSLGQKNSPLHF
>NA|TRBJ1-2|NA|TRBV28
TGTGCCAGCAGATCCGCAGGTCGCGGCTACACCTTC
CASRSAGRGYTF
>NA|TRBJ1-6|few|TRBV30
TGTGCCTGGTCAGGACAGAGGAATTCACCCCTCCACTTT
CAWSGQRNSPLHF
>NA|TRBJ2-7|NA|TRBV7-8
TGTGCCAGCAGCTTGGGGACCGTGGAGTCCGAGCAGTACTTC
CASSLGTVESEQYF
>TRBD1|TRBJ1-2|once|TRBV7-9
TGTGCCAGCAGCTTAGGAGGGGGCCGTGGCTACACCTTC
CASSLGGGRGYTF
>NA|TRBJ2-4|NA|TRBV6-1
TGTGCCAGCAGTGACAGGATAGCCAAAAACATTCAGTACTTC
CASSDRIAKNIQYF
>NA|TRBJ1-6|NA|TRBV9
TGTGCCAGCAGCGTAGCAGACAGGAGCTCCTATAATTCACCCCTCCACTTT
CASSVADRSSYNSPLHF
>NA|TRBJ1-5|few|TRBV11-2
TGTGCCAGCAGCTTAGACGGGCAGGGTTATCAGCCCCAGCATTTT
CASSLDGQGYQPQHF
>TRBD2|TRBJ2-3|NA|TRBV19
TGTGCCAGTAGTATAGACCTACTAGCGGGGGTAACGGATACGCAGTATTTT
CASSIDLLAGVTDTQYF
>NA|TRBJ2-7|once|TRBV4-3
TGCGCCAGCAGCCAAGGTATGAGGGACTACGAGCAGTACTTC
CASSQGMRDYEQYF
>NA|TRBJ1-2|NA|TRBV4-1
TGCGCCAGCAGCCAAGATAGGCCGGATGGTGGCTATGGCTACACCTTC
CASSQDRPDGGYGYTF
>NA|TRBJ2-1|few|TRBV7-7
TGTGCCAGCAGCTTAGGTACAGGGTTGGATGAGCAGTTCTTC
CASSLGTGLDEQFF
>NA|TRBJ2-1|NA|TRBV7-2
TGTGCCAGCAGCTTGACCTATGAGCAGTTCTTC
CASSLTYEQFF
>NA|TRBJ1-2|few|TRBV2
TGTGCCAGCAGGGCAACAGGGCTCGCTAACTATGGCTACACCTTC
CASRATGLANYGYTF
>NA|TRBJ1-4|NA|TRBV28
TGTGCCCTAGGGGGGGCTAATGAAAAACTGTTTTTT
CALGGANEKLFF
>TRBD1|TRBJ1-1|NA|TRBV5-1
TGCGCCAGCAGCCTACTCCAGACAGGGCGAACTGAAGCTTTCTTT
CASSLLQTGRTEAFF
>NA|TRBJ1-4|NA|TRBV2
TGTGCCAGCTTGACACGGGACGGCAATGAAAAACTGTTTTTT
CASLTRDGNEKLFF
>NA|TRBJ2-7|NA|TRBV3-1/TRBV3-2
TGTGCCAGCAGCCATTGGACAGTCAAAGGGGGCTACGAGCAGTACTTC
CASSHWTVKGGYEQYF
>NA|TRBJ1-1|NA|TRBV6-2/TRBV6-3
TGTGCCAGCAGTTACGAGAAAACTGAAGCTTTCTTT
CASSYEKTEAFF
>TRBD1|TRBJ2-3|NA|TRBV18
TGTGCCAGCTCACCGACAGGGAAAACAGATACGCAGTATTTT
CASSPTGKTDTQYF
>TRBD1|TRBJ1-4|NA|TRBV5-1
TGCGCCAGCAGCTTGGGGACAGGCGAAAAACTGTTTTTT
CASSLGTGEKLFF
>NA|TRBJ2-7|NA|TRBV4-1
TGCGCCAGCAGCCAAGTACCAGGGGCCTACGAGCAGTACTTC
CASSQVPGAYEQYF
>NA|TRBJ1-5|NA|TRBV19
TGTGCCAGTAGCCACGCTGGGTTCCGAGATCAGCCCCAGCATTTT
CASSHAGFRDQPQHF
>NA|TRBJ1-5|NA|TRBV6-5
TGTGCCAGCAGTTACCACAGGGCGGTTCAGCCCCAGCATTTT
CASSYHRAVQPQHF
>TRBD1|TRBJ2-5|once|TRBV20-1
TGCAGTGCTAGTGGGGACAGGGGGCTTGACGAAGAGACCCAGTACTTC
CSASGDRGLDEETQYF
>NA|TRBJ2-7|NA|TRBV3-1/TRBV3-2
TGTGCCAGCAGCCAAGCGGTGGGAGCGATTTACGAGCAGTACTTC
CASSQAVGAIYEQYF
>TRBD2|TRBJ2-5|NA|TRBV7-6
TGTGCCAGCAGCCAGCCGGGACTAGCGGGGAGCCAAGAGACCCAGTACTTC
CASSQPGLAGSQETQYF
>NA|TRBJ2-6|NA|TRBV29-1
TGCAGCGTTCGGACACAGGGGGCCAACGTCCTGACTTTC
CSVRTQGANVLTF
>NA|TRBJ1-2|NA|TRBV4-2
TGTGCCAGCAGCCAAGATTTAGGTAGGGGACCGCTAAGGGATGGCTACACCTTC
CASSQDLGRGPLRDGYTF
>NA|TRBJ1-1|once|TRBV19
TGTGCCATTGAGGTATGGGGTGAAGCTTTCTTT
CAIEVWGEAFF
>NA|TRBJ1-1|NA|TRBV5-5
TGTGCCAGCAGCTTGTTCTGGGCGAGGGACACTGAAGCTTTCTTT
CASSLFWARDTEAFF
>TRBD1|TRBJ2-7|NA|TRBV2
TGTGCCAGCAGTGTTGGGCAGGGGGCAGACGAGCAGTACTTC
CASSVGQGADEQYF
>TRBD2|TRBJ2-3|NA|TRBV9
TGTGCCAGCAGCGTAGGGCGGGAGGTCTCAGATACGCAGTATTTT
CASSVGREVSDTQYF
>TRBD2|TRBJ2-5|once|TRBV19
TGTGCCAGTAGTCGCTTCGGACTAGCGGGGGATTCAGGGACCCAGTACTTC
CASSRFGLAGDSGTQYF
>NA|TRBJ2-2|NA|TRBV19
TGTGCCAGTAGTATAGTTGTCGGGGGGGAGCTGTTTTTT
CASSIVVGGELFF
>TRBD1|TRBJ1-2|NA|TRBV6-5
TGTGCCAGCAGTTACGGGCAGGGGGCGGGAGGCTACACCTTC
CASSYGQGAGGYTF
>TRBD1|TRBJ1-5|NA|TRBV20-1
TGCAGTGCTAGTACTATCGGGACAGGGGAAAAACAGCCCCAGCATTTT
CSASTIGTGEKQPQHF
>NA|TRBJ1-4|NA|TRBV5-1
TGCGCCAGCAGCTTAGAGTCCAGGACTGATGGAAAACTGTTTTTT
CASSLESRTDGKLFF
>NA|TRBJ2-5|NA|TRBV6-1
TGTGCCAGCAGTGATGTAGTGACAGGACAAGAGACCCAGTACTTC
CASSDVVTGQETQYF
>TRBD1|TRBJ2-6|NA|TRBV6-5
TGTGCCAGCAGTATACAGGGGTCTGGGGCCAACGTCCTGACTTTC
CASSIQGSGANVLTF
>NA|TRBJ1-2|NA|TRBV6-2/TRBV6-3
TGTGCCAGCAGTTACGGGGGGTCCTATGGCTACACCTTC
CASSYGGSYGYTF
>NA|TRBJ1-2|NA|TRBV5-6
TGTGCCAGCAGCTTTCAGGGGCGCTACTATGGCTACACCTTC
CASSFQGRYYGYTF
>NA|TRBJ1-4|NA|TRBV28
TGTGCCAGCAGTCAGACAGGAACTAATGAAAAACTGTTTTTT
CASSQTGTNEKLFF
>TRBD1|TRBJ1-1|NA|TRBV19
TGTGCCAGTAGTATGAGGAGACAGGGGACCACGAACACTGAAGCTTTCTTT
CASSMRRQGTTNTEAFF
>NA|TRBJ2-7|NA|TRBV5-6
TGTGCCAGCAGCTTGGGGGGCGGGAAAACCTACGAGCAGTACTTC
CASSLGGGKTYEQYF
>NA|TRBJ1-1|NA|TRBV10-3
TGTGCCATCAGAGGGGGAGTGAACACTGAAGCTTTCTTT
CAIRGGVNTEAFF
>NA|TRBJ2-3|NA|TRBV6-6
TGTGCCAGCAGTCCGACCACAGATACGCAGTATTTT
CASSPTTDTQYF
>NA|TRBJ2-4|once|TRBV19
TGTGCCAGTAGTATAACCGGGACCAGCTTAGCCAAAAACATTCAGTACTTC
CASSITGTSLAKNIQYF
>NA|TRBJ1-1|NA|TRBV2
TGTGCCGACGCCACGGACGGGAACACTGAAGCTTTCTTT
CADATDGNTEAFF
>NA|TRBJ2-3|NA|TRBV3-1/TRBV3-2
TGTGCCAGCAGCCAAGCGTACCGGCAGGGAACAGATACGCAGTATTTT
CASSQAYRQGTDTQYF